This T cell receptor beta chain was observed in a study of identical twins. The study, taken as a whole, reports: Possibly, invariant MAIT and iNKT cells partly confounded zero-insertion analyses. For out-of-frame alpha sequences shared by twins, low generation probability was in excess. The more abundant beta clonotypes in cord blood had fewer insertions, and memory repertoires did not show this.

No donor was unhealthy or non-Caucasian. Germline V CDR1 and CDR2: SGDLS, YYNGEE. The CDR3 consists of 18 residues. V lost 3 bases to trimming and J lost 4 bases, with 25 bases between them. This clonotype was observed many times. What it binds is unknown. TCRdb reanalysed the 5' RACE reads using MiXCR and keeps one entry per CDR3 protein. The data contain around 370,000 distinct CDR3 sequences, 8.5% to 10% of them singletons. The receptor was derived from a woman between 50 and 59 years old in good health. Input material: naive T cells sorted from blood. The J gene is TRBJ2-5, the V gene TRBV9; D may correspond to TRBD1 or TRBD2 (7 bases each). This CDR3 is CASSETIRGGGSLETQYF. In DNA, the CDR3 is TGTGCCAGCAGCGAAACTATACGGGGAGGGGGCTCTCTAGAGACCCAGTACTTC. The variable domain in full, completed from reference TRBV9 and TRBJ2-5, reads DSGVTQTPKHLITATGQRVTLRCSPRSGDLSVYWYQQSLDQGLQFLIQYYNGEERAKGNILERFSAQQFPDLHSELNLSSLELGDSALYFCASSETIRGGGSLETQYFGPGTRLLVL.